This is a list of T cell receptor beta chains from one sample in a study of blood T cell repertoires in COVID-19. Generated by immunoSEQ multiplex PCR, the TCRdb table keeps only in-frame clones and is missing some. The sample contains roughly 400,000 clones, roughly 92% of which appear only once. Sequencing was done on a sample of PBMCs or T cells enriched from blood (not recorded which). The origin of the receptors is a woman aged 40-49 years who had been exposed to COVID-19. The CDR3 runs from the conserved cysteine through the conserved F or W. The order of the fields is CDR3 DNA, CDR3 protein, D gene, V gene, J gene, clone size. The D gene is left open where the match is weak. Clone size appears in some rows only: once, few, many, or a class for an expanded clone.

TGTGCCAGCAGCCCGCAGGTTTTGGGCAGGGTCAAGCAAGAGACCCAGTACTTC	CASSPQVLGRVKQETQYF	-	TRBV7-2	TRBJ2-5	-
TGTGCCAGCACTAGTTTGGGACTCGCCTATGGCTACACCTTC	CASTSLGLAYGYTF	-	TRBV6-5	TRBJ1-2	-
TGTGCCAGCCGACTAGACCCTTGGAGCACAGATACGCAGTATTTT	CASRLDPWSTDTQYF	-	TRBV19	TRBJ2-3	-
TGCAGTGCTACTGACAGGGGAAGCGGCTACACCTTC	CSATDRGSGYTF	TRBD1	TRBV20-1	TRBJ1-2	-
TGTGCCAGCAGTTCCCCCGGCAGGGCTCATTCTGGAAACACCATATATTTT	CASSSPGRAHSGNTIYF	-	TRBV2	TRBJ1-3	-
TGTGCCAGCAGCCCCGCTGCGGGACTGTCCTACAATGAGCAGTTCTTC	CASSPAAGLSYNEQFF	-	TRBV11-3	TRBJ2-1	-
TGTGCCAGCTCCCCGGACTACGTGGATACGCAGTATTTT	CASSPDYVDTQYF	-	TRBV18	TRBJ2-3	-
TGTGCCAGCTTCGGACAGGCGAAGGGGCAGCCCCAGCATTTT	CASFGQAKGQPQHF	TRBD1	TRBV28	TRBJ1-5	-
TGCAGCGTTAACAGGGACCTCTACAATGAGCAGTTCTTC	CSVNRDLYNEQFF	-	TRBV29-1	TRBJ2-1	-
TGCGCCAGCAGCCTGGCGGATAAGGGACAGGGGAATGAAAAACTGTTTTTT	CASSLADKGQGNEKLFF	TRBD1	TRBV5-1	TRBJ1-4	-
TGTGCCAGCAGTGGGACAGAGAATCAGCCCCAGCATTTT	CASSGTENQPQHF	TRBD1	TRBV6-2/TRBV6-3	TRBJ1-5	few
TGTGCCAGCAGTGAATCCCGACGCGGGGGGGAAAAACTGTTTTTT	CASSESRRGGEKLFF	-	TRBV25-1	TRBJ1-4	-
TGTGCCAGCAGCGGTGGGACAGGGCTGGGTCAGCCCCAGCATTTT	CASSGGTGLGQPQHF	TRBD1	TRBV5-8	TRBJ1-5	-
TGTGCCAGCAGCTTAGGGCCGACAGACCTCCCTTATGGCTACACCTTC	CASSLGPTDLPYGYTF	-	TRBV7-2	TRBJ1-2	-
TGTGCCAGCAGCTCCCAGGGTTACACTAATGAAAAACTGTTTTTT	CASSSQGYTNEKLFF	-	TRBV7-8	TRBJ1-4	-
TGTGCCAGCAGCGTAGGACTAGGTCCACAAGAGACCCAGTACTTC	CASSVGLGPQETQYF	TRBD2	TRBV6-2/TRBV6-3	TRBJ2-5	-
TGTGCCAGTAGGGACAGGTCTTACGGGAACACTGAAGCTTTCTTT	CASRDRSYGNTEAFF	TRBD1	TRBV19	TRBJ1-1	-
TGCGCCAGCAGTCCGAGGGTTAAATTTTACAATGAGCAGTTCTTC	CASSPRVKFYNEQFF	-	TRBV5-1	TRBJ2-1	-
TGTGCCAGCAGCAGACCGCGGGGAGAGACCCAGTACTTC	CASSRPRGETQYF	-	TRBV9	TRBJ2-5	-
TGTGCCAGCAGCTACAGTAGGAACACTGAAGCTTTCTTT	CASSYSRNTEAFF	-	TRBV13	TRBJ1-1	-
TGTGCCAGCAGCTTGAGCCCCTATAATTCACCCCTCCACTTT	CASSLSPYNSPLHF	-	TRBV7-2	TRBJ1-6	-
TGTGCCAGCAGTGAAGCGGACAGGGTTAACACTGAAGCTTTCTTT	CASSEADRVNTEAFF	TRBD1	TRBV2	TRBJ1-1	once
TGTGCCAGCAGCTTAGCGGGGGCGCACTCTGGAAACACCATATATTTT	CASSLAGAHSGNTIYF	-	TRBV7-2	TRBJ1-3	-
TGTGCCAGCAGACCCCAGGGGTATAGCAATCAGCCCCAGCATTTT	CASRPQGYSNQPQHF	-	TRBV27	TRBJ1-5	-
TGTGCCAGCAGTCTGATGACTAGCGACCAAGAGACCCAGTACTTC	CASSLMTSDQETQYF	TRBD2	TRBV27	TRBJ2-5	once
TGTGCCAGCAGCCTGTCCGGGACTAGCTACAATGAGCAGTTCTTC	CASSLSGTSYNEQFF	TRBD2	TRBV7-2	TRBJ2-1	-
TGTGCCACCAGTGATCACTCTCTAGTCGACACCGGGGAGCTGTTTTTT	CATSDHSLVDTGELFF	-	TRBV24-1	TRBJ2-2	-
TGTGCCAGCAGACCCATTGAATGTCGGGAGTGCGGCTACACCTTC	CASRPIECRECGYTF	-	TRBV25-1	TRBJ1-2	-
TGTGCCAGCAGTTTAGGTAGGGACAGTCGGCAGCCCCAGCATTTT	CASSLGRDSRQPQHF	TRBD1	TRBV6-5	TRBJ1-5	-
TGTGCCAGCAGCCGTGACTCGGGGGGAAACACCATATATTTT	CASSRDSGGNTIYF	-	TRBV7-8	TRBJ1-3	-
TGTGCCAGCGGAAGGCAGGGGGGCAATCAGCCCCAGCATTTT	CASGRQGGNQPQHF	TRBD1	TRBV6-5	TRBJ1-5	-
TGCAGCGTTTCCGAATCTATGCAGTTCTTC	CSVSESMQFF	-	TRBV29-1	TRBJ2-1	-
TGCGCCAGCAGCTTGGCGGGACACAGGAACGGAAACACCATATATTTT	CASSLAGHRNGNTIYF	-	TRBV5-1	TRBJ1-3	once
TGTGCCAGCTCACCGCTCCCGCAGGGTGCGAACACCGGGGAGCTGTTTTTT	CASSPLPQGANTGELFF	-	TRBV18	TRBJ2-2	-
TGTGCCAGCAGCCTATCTCGGGACAGGGGAATCTATGGCTACACCTTC	CASSLSRDRGIYGYTF	TRBD1	TRBV7-9	TRBJ1-2	-
TGTGCCAGCAGTTCGGGACTAGCGGGGGCCTGGGAGACCCAGTACTTC	CASSSGLAGAWETQYF	TRBD2	TRBV27	TRBJ2-5	-
TGTGCCAGCAGTCCCCAAAGGGGGAGTCAGCCCCAGCATTTT	CASSPQRGSQPQHF	-	TRBV6-5	TRBJ1-5	-
TGTGCCAGTAGTATCGGGACACGGGCGAAAGATCGCTACACCTTC	CASSIGTRAKDRYTF	-	TRBV19	TRBJ1-2	-
TGTGCCAGTAGTAGGGAGACAACCTACTATGGCTACACCTTC	CASSRETTYYGYTF	-	TRBV19	TRBJ1-2	-
TGCGCCAGCAGTGAGTCTTCAATTAGCAGCTCCTACGAGCAGTACTTC	CASSESSISSSYEQYF	-	TRBV10-2	TRBJ2-7	-
TGTGCCATCAGTGAGTCGTCGGGAGGGGGCTATGGCTACACCTTC	CAISESSGGGYGYTF	-	TRBV10-3	TRBJ1-2	-
TGTGCCAGCAGCCCCAATATCGGGACAGGGGATGGCTACACCTTC	CASSPNIGTGDGYTF	TRBD1	TRBV7-8	TRBJ1-2	-
TGTGCCAGCAGCTTCTGGACAGGGGGCTTAGCAGATACGCAGTATTTT	CASSFWTGGLADTQYF	TRBD1	TRBV5-4	TRBJ2-3	few
TGTGCCAGCAGTTACCCTCAGGACAGTCGACGGGGGCAGTACTTC	CASSYPQDSRRGQYF	-	TRBV6-7	TRBJ2-7	-
TGTGCCAGCAGCCTTGGCACCTGGGAGACCCAGTACTTC	CASSLGTWETQYF	-	TRBV7-3	TRBJ2-5	-
TGTGCCAGCAGAGCGCGGAAAGAGGGCACAGATACGCAGTATTTT	CASRARKEGTDTQYF	-	TRBV21-1	TRBJ2-3	-
TGTGCCAGCAGCCAAGGACTAGCGGTCACCTACGAGCAGTACTTC	CASSQGLAVTYEQYF	TRBD2	TRBV3-1/TRBV3-2	TRBJ2-7	-
TGTGCCAGCAGCTTAAGACAGGGTGGCGGCTACACCTTC	CASSLRQGGGYTF	TRBD1	TRBV7-9	TRBJ1-2	-
TGTGCCAGCAGCCCACGTGCTCAGGTAGGCACTGAAGCTTTCTTT	CASSPRAQVGTEAFF	-	TRBV11-3	TRBJ1-1	once
TGTGCCACTTCACCGGGGGGGACGAACTATGGCTACACCTTC	CATSPGGTNYGYTF	-	TRBV24-1	TRBJ1-2	once
TGTGCCATCAGTGACTATGGGGGGGCCTCCTCCACAGATACGCAGTATTTT	CAISDYGGASSTDTQYF	-	TRBV10-3	TRBJ2-3	-
TGTGCCAGCAGCTTGGACAGCTCCTATGGCTACACCTTC	CASSLDSSYGYTF	-	TRBV12-3/TRBV12-4	TRBJ1-2	-